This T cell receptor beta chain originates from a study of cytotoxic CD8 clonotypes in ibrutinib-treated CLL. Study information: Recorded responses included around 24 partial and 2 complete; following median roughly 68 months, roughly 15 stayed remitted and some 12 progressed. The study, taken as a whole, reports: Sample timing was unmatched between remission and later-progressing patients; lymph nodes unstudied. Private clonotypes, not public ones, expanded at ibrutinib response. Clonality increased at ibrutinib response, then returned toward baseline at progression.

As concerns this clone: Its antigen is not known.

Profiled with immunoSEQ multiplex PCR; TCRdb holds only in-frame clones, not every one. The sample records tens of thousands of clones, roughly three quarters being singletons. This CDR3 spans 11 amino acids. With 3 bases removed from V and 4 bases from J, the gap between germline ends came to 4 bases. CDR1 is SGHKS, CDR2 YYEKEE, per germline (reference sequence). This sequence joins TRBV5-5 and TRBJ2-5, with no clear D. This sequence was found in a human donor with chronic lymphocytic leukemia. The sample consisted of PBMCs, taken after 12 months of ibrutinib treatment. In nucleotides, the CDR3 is TGTGCCAGCAGCTGGCTAGAGACCCAGTACTTC. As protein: CASSWLETQYF.